One and the same sample provided the 3 T cell receptor beta chains below, sequenced in a study of OX40 agonist ivuxolimab in advanced cancers. Sequencing was performed with immunoSEQ multiplex PCR; in TCRdb, only in-frame clones are kept and a portion is missing. There are roughly 92,000 clones in the sample; about 90% occur only once, and roughly 8.7% lies in the top ten. The material was CD4+ or CD8+ T cells sorted from blood, obtained in a trial of the OX40 agonist ivuxolimab. These TCRs come from an adult with an advanced solid tumor such as melanoma, head and neck, liver or kidney cancer.

The chain joins TRBV7-9 to TRBJ1-5, with 7 bases aligning to TRBD1. This CDR3 contains 16 residues. Germline CDR1 reads SEHNR; CDR2 reads FQNEAQ (reference sequence). After removal of 5 bases from V and 0 bases from J, the junction contained 7 bases not matched to a gene. The CDR3 nucleotides read TGTGCCAGCAGCCCCGGGACAGATTATAGCAATCAGCCCCAGCATTTT. The encoded protein is CASSPGTDYSNQPQHF.

The chain carries TRBV19 and TRBJ2-7, with 8 nucleotides matching TRBD2. V lost 7 bases to trimming and J lost 3 bases; unmatched junction nucleotides: 17. This CDR3 comprises 17 residues. Germline V gene lookup returns CDR1 LNHDA and CDR2 SQIVND (reference sequence). CDR3 in amino acids: CASTYPYGRVLLYEQYF. The CDR3 nucleotides read TGTGCCAGTACTTACCCCTACGGGAGGGTCCTCCTCTACGAGCAGTACTTC.

Only one count was recorded for this clone. This sequence joins TRBV19 and TRBJ2-3; the match to TRBD2 covers 10 bases. The germline V gene has CDR1 LNHDA and CDR2 SQIVND (reference sequence). J gave up 3 bases and V 2 bases, and 8 bases lay outside the gene matches. CDR3 length equals 17 residues. CDR3 coding DNA: TGTGCCAGTAGTATACGGCCTAGCGGGAGTACGACAGATACGCAGTATTTT. Residues: CASSIRPSGSTTDTQYF.